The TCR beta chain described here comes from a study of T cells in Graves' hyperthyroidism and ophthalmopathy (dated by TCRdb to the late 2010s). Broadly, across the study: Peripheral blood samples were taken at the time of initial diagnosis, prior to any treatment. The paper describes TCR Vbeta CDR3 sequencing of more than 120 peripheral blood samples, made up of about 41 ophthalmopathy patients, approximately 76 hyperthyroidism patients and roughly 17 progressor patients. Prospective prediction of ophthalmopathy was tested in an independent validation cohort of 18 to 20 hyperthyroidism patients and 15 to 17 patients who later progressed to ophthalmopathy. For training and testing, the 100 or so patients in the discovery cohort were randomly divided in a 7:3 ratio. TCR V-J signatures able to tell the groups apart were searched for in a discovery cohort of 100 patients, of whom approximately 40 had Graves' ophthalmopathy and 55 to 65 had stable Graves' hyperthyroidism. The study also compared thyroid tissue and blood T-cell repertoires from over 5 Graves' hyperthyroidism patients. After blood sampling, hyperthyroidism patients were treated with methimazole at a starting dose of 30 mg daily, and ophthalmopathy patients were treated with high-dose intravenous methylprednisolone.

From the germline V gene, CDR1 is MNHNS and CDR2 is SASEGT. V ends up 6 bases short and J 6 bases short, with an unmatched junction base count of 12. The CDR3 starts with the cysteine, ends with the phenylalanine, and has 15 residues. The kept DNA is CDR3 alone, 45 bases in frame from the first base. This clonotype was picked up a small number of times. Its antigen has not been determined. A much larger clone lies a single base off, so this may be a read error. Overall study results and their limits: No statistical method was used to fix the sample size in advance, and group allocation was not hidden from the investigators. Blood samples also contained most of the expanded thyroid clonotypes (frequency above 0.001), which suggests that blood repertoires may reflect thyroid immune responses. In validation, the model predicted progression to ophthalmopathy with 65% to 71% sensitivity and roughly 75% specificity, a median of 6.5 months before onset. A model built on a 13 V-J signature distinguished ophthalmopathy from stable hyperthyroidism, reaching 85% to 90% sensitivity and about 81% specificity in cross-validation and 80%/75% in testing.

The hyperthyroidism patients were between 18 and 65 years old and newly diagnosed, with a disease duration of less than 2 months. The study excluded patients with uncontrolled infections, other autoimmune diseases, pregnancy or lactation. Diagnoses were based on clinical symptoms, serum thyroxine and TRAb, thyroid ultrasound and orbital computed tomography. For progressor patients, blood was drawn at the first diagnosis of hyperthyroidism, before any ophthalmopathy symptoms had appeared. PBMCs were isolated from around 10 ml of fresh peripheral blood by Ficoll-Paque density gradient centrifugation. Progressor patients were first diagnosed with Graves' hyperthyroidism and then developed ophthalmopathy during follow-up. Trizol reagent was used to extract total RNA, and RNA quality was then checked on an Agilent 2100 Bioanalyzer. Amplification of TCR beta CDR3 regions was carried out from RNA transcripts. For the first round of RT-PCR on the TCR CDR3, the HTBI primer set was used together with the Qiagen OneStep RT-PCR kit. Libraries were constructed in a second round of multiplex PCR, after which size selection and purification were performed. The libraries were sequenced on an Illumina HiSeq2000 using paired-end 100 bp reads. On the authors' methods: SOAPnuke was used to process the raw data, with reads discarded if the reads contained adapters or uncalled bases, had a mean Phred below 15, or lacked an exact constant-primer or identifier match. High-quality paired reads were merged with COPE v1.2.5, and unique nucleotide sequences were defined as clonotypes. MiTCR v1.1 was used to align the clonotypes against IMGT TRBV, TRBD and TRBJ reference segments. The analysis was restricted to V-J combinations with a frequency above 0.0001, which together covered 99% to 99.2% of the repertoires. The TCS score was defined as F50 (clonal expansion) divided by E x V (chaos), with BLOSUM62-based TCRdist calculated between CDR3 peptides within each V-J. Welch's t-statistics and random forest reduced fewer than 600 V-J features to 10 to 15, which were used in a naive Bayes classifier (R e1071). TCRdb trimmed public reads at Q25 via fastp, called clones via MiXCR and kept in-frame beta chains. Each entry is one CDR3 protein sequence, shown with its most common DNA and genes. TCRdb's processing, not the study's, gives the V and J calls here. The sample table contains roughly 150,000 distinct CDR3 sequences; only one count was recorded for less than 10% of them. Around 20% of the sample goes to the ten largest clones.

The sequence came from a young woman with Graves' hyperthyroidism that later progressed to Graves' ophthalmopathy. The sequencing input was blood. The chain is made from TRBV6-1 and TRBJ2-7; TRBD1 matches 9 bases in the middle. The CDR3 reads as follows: CASRTLRDRAVEQYF. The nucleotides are TGTGCCAGCAGGACGCTCCGGGACAGGGCGGTCGAGCAGTACTTC.